This T cell receptor (beta chain) was profiled in a study of cytomegalovirus exposure and HLA in healthy donors. The donors were part of the 120-subject validation cohort, which stood apart from the approximately 700-subject first cohort. Using immunoSEQ multiplex PCR, the repertoire was profiled, and TCRdb retains in-frame clones only, with some absent. The sample holds around 160,000 clones, roughly 80% seen once. The V gene's germline CDR1 is SGHNT and CDR2 YENEEA. CDR3 length: 16 residues. The trim removed 5 bases at V and 4 bases at J, leaving 8 bases unmatched. Whole-study findings and limits: Specific recognition of CMV antigens was confirmed in vitro for a few chains (all CMV-associated). Reports indicated that the classifier achieved high specificity and sensitivity in diagnosing cytomegalovirus status.

As regards this clone: Its antigen remains unknown.

Sequencing used PBMCs. This chain links TRBV11-3 with TRBJ2-3, with 11 bases matching TRBD2. This receptor was identified in a man aged 30 to 39 in good health and CMV-seropositive. The CDR3 nucleotides are TGTGCCAGCAGCCCAGTAGCGGGAGGGCGGGCAGATACGCAGTATTTT. It codes for CASSPVAGGRADTQYF.